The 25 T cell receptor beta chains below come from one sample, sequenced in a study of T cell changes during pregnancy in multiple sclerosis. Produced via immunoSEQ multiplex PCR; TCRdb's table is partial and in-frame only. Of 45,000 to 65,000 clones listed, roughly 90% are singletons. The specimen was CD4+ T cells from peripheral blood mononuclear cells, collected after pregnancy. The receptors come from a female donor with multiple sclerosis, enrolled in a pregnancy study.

Here the CDR3 reads CASSAGTGATNEKLFF. CDR3 DNA: TGTGCCAGCAGCGCGGGGACGGGAGCAACTAATGAAAAACTGTTTTTT. The chain is built from TRBV5-4 and TRBJ1-4, with a weak D call TRBD1 (5 bases). Trimming removed 4 bases at V and 0 bases at J, with 13 bases between. The germline V gene encodes CDR1 SGHNT and CDR2 YYREEE (reference sequence). The CDR3 runs 16 residues.

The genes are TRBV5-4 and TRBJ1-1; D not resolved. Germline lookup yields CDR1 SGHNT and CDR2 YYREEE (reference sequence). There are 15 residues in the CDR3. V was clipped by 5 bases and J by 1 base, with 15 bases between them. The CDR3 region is CASSPPGGGNTEAFF. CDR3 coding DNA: TGTGCCAGCAGTCCTCCAGGAGGAGGGAACACTGAAGCTTTCTTT.

CDR3 nucleotides: TGTGCCAGCACCGTGTTATCTCCGACTCCAGGGTTAGCTGAAGCTTTCTTT. Translating it yields CASTVLSPTPGLAEAFF. The chain has TRBV11-2 and TRBJ1-1, with TRBD1 as a possible D gene (5 bases). Per germline, CDR1 SGHAT and CDR2 FQNNGV. The V and J ends lost 7 bases and 6 bases respectively, with 27 bases between them. CDR3 length: 17 residues.

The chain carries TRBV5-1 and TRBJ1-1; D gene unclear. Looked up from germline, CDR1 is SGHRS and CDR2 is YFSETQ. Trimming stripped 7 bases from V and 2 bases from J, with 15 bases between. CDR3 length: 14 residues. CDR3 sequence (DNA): TGCGCCAGCTCCCGAGACACCCGAAACACTGAAGCTTTCTTT. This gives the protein CASSRDTRNTEAFF. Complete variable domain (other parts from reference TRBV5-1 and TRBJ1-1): KAGVTQTPRYLIKTRGQQVTLSCSPISGHRSVSWYQQTPGQGLQFLFEYFSETQRNKGNFPGRFSGRQFSNSRSEMNVSTLELGDSALYLCASSRDTRNTEAFFGQGTRLTVV.

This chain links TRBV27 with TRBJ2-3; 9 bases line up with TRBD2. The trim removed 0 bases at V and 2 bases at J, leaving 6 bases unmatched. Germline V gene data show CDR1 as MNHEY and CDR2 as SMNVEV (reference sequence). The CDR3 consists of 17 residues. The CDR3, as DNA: TGTGCCAGCAGTTTATCTAGCCTAGCGGGATCCACAGATACGCAGTATTTT. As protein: CASSLSSLAGSTDTQYF.

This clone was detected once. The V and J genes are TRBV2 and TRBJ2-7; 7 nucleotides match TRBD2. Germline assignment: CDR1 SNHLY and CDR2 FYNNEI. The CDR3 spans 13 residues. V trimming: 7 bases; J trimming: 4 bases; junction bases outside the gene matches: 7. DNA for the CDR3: TGTGCCAGCACCAACTGGGGGGGGTACGAGCAGTACTTC. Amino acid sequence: CASTNWGGYEQYF.

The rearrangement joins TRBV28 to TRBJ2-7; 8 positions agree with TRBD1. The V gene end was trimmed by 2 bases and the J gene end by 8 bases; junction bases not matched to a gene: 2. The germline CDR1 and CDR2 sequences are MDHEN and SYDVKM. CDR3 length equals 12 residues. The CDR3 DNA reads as TGTGCCAGCAGTTTAAGACAGGGGAAGCAGTACTTC. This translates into CASSLRQGKQYF.

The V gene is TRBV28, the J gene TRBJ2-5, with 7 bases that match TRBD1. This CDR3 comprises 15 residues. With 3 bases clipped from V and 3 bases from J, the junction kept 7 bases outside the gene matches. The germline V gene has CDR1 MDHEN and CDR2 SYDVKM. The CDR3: CASSFSGQGEETQYF. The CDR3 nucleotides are TGTGCCAGCAGTTTTTCGGGGCAGGGGGAAGAGACCCAGTACTTC. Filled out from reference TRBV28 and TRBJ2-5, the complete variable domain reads DVKVTQSSRYLVKRTGEKVFLECVQDMDHENMFWYRQDPGLGLRLIYFSYDVKMKEKGDIPEGYSVSREKKERFSLILESASTNQTSMYLCASSFSGQGEETQYFGPGTRLLVL.

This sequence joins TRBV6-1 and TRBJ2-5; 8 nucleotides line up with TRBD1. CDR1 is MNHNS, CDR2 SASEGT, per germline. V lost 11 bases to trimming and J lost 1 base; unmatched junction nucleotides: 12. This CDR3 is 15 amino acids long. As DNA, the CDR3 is TGTGCCGGTCAGGTCCAGGGGGCGAGCCAAGAGACCCAGTACTTC. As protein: CAGQVQGASQETQYF.

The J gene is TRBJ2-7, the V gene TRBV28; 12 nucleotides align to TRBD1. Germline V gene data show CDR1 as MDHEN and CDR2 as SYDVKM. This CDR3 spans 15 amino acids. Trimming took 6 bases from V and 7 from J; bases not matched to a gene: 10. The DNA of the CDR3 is TGTGCCAGCAGCCCGGGACAGGGGGCATGGGGAGAGCAGTACTTC. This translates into CASSPGQGAWGEQYF.

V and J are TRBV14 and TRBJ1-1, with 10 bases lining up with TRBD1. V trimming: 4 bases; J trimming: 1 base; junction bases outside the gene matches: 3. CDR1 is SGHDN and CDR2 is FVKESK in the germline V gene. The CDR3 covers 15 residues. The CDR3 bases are TGTGCCAGCAGCCGAGACAGGGGGCGGAACACTGAAGCTTTCTTT. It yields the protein CASSRDRGRNTEAFF.

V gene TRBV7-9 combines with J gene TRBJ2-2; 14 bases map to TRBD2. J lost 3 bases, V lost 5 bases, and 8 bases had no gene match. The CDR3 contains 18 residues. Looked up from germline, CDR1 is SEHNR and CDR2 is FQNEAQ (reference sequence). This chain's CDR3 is CASSLGLAGGYYTGELFF. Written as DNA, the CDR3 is TGTGCCAGCAGCCTCGGACTAGCGGGAGGATATTACACCGGGGAGCTGTTTTTT. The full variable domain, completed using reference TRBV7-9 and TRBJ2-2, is DTGVSQNPRHKITKRGQNVTFRCDPISEHNRLYWYRQTLGQGPEFLTYFQNEAQLEKSRLLSDRFSAERPKGSFSTLEIQRTEQGDSAMYLCASSLGLAGGYYTGELFFGEGSRLTVL.

In nucleotides, the CDR3 is TGTGCCAGCAGCTTAATGGCGGGAGGGAACAATGAGCAGTTCTTC. This sequence encodes CASSLMAGGNNEQFF. The chain joins TRBV7-2 to TRBJ2-1; 9 nucleotides line up with TRBD2. V trimming: 2 bases; J trimming: 5 bases; junction bases outside the gene matches: 4. Per the germline V gene, CDR1 is SGHTA and CDR2 is FQGNSA. This CDR3 contains 15 residues.

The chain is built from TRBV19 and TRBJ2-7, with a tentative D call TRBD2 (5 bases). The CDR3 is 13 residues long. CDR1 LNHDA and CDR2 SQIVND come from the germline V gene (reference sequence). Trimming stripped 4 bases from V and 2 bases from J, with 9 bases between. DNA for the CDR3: TGTGCCAGTAGTAACGTGGGAGCCTACGAGCAGTACTTC. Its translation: CASSNVGAYEQYF.

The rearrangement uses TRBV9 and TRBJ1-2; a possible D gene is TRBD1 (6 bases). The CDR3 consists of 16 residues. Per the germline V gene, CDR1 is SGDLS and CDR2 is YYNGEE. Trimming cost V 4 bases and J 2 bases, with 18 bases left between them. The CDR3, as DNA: TGTGCCAGCAGCTTATCAAACAGGGTTGCCAACTATGGCTACACCTTC. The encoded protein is CASSLSNRVANYGYTF.

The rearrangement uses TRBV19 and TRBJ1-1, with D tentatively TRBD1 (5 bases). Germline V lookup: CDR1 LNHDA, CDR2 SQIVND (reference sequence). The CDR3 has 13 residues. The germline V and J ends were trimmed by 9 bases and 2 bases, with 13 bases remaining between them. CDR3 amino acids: CASSGVINTEAFF. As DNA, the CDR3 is TGTGCCAGCTCGGGGGTCATCAACACTGAAGCTTTCTTT.

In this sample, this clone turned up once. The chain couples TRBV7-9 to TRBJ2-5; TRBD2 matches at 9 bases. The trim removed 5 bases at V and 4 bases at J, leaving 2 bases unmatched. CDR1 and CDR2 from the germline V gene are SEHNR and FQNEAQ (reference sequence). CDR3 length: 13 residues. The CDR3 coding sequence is TGTGCCAGCAGCCCTAGCGGGATAGAGACCCAGTACTTC. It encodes CASSPSGIETQYF.

Written as DNA, the CDR3 is TGTGCCAGCAGTGAAGAGCGTTCGGGAGTTACAGATACGCAGTATTTT. Its protein product is CASSEERSGVTDTQYF. The chain has TRBV2 and TRBJ2-3, with D possibly being TRBD2 (6 bases). Germline values: CDR1 SNHLY, CDR2 FYNNEI. V was cut by 1 base and J by 3 bases, with 14 bases left in between. This CDR3 spans 16 amino acids.

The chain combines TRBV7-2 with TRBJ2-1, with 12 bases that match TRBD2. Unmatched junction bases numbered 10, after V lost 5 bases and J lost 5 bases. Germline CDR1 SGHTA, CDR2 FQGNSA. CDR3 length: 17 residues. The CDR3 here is CASSRFGLAGLDNEQFF. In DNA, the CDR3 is TGTGCCAGCAGCCGATTCGGACTAGCGGGATTAGACAATGAGCAGTTCTTC.

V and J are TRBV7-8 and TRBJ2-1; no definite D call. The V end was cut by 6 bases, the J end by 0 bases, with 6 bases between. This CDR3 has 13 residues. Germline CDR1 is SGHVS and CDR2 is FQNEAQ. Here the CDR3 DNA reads TGTGCCAGCAGGAAGAGCTCCTACAATGAGCAGTTCTTC. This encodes CASRKSSYNEQFF.

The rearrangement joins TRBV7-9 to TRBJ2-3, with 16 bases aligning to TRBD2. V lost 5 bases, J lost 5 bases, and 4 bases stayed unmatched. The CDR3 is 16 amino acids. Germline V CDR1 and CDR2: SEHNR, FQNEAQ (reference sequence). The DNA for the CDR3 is TGTGCCAGCAGCCCAGGGACTAGCGGGAGGGGAGATACGCAGTATTTT. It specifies CASSPGTSGRGDTQYF.

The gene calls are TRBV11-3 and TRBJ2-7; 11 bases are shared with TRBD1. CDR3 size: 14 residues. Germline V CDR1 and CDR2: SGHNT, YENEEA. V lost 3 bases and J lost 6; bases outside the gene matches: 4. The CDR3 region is CASSFRDRGGEQYF. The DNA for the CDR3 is TGTGCCAGCAGCTTCCGGGACAGGGGGGGCGAGCAGTACTTC.

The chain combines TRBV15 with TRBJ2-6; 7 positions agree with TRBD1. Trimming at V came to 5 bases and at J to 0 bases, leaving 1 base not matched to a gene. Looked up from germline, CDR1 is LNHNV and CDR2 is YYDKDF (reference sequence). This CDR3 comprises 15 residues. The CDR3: CATSPGGSGANVLTF. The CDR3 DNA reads TGTGCCACCAGCCCAGGGGGCTCTGGGGCCAACGTCCTGACTTTC.

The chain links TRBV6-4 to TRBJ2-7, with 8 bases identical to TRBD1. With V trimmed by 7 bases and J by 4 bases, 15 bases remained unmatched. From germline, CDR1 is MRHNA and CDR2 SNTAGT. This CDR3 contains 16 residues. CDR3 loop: CASTPPRGTGFYEQYF. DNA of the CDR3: TGTGCCAGCACCCCACCCCGCGGGACAGGTTTTTACGAGCAGTACTTC.

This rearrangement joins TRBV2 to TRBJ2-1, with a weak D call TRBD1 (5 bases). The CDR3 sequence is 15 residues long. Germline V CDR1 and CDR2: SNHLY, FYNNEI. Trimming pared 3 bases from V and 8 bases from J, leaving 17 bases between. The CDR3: CASSEAGLERYEQFF. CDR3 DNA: TGTGCCAGCAGTGAGGCAGGGTTAGAGAGATATGAGCAGTTCTTC.